This entry concerns a single T cell receptor beta chain. The sample is drawn from a study of cytomegalovirus exposure and HLA in healthy donors. Per germline, CDR1 MGHRA and CDR2 YSYEKL. Unmatched junction bases numbered 7, after V lost 3 bases and J lost 5 bases. The CDR3 has 16 residues. The PCR was carried out with 60 Vbeta primers and 13 Jbeta primers. Profiling relied on immunoSEQ multiplex PCR, and the TCRdb table lists in-frame clones only, not all of them. The sample records 130,000 or so clones, around 80% being singletons. The clonotype was recovered from a woman aged 45-65 years in good health and CMV-seropositive. Source material: PBMCs. V usage is TRBV4-1 and J usage is TRBJ2-7; 13 nucleotides align to TRBD2. The chain's CDR3 is CASSHTLAGGPDEQYF. As DNA, the CDR3 is TGCGCCAGCAGCCACACACTAGCGGGGGGGCCCGACGAGCAGTACTTC.